The clone carrying this T cell receptor (beta chain) was counted at least ten times. The target antigen is unknown. Two oligonucleotides, mixed equimolar, formed the beta constant-region primer covering TRBC1 and TRBC2. Nested alpha and beta constant-region primers with the SP2 primer drove four PCR rounds on ligated cDNA. Ligation attached a single-stranded oligonucleotide with a 12-nucleotide UMI and the SP2 primer to the cDNA 3' end. TCRdb re-analysed the UMI-ligation and nested PCR reads in MiXCR, keeping a single row per CDR3 protein. The data show some 83,000 distinct CDR3 sequences, with about 10% seen just once and approximately 1.1% held by the top ten. Overnight CMV lysate stimulation of fresh PBMCs defined donor CMV status by CD4+ IFNgamma. This sample stems from a study of naive and memory T cell subsets. Study-wide results and caveats: Naive repertoires, especially CD8, held a few larger clonotypes, possibly memory cells re-expressing CD45RA. Gini index rose across naive, CM, EM and EMRA in CD4 and CD8.

The sample was naive CD8+ T cells from blood. This receptor was identified in a human donor in good health.

The CDR3 DNA reads TGTGCCAGCAGGACCCGCACAGATACGCAGTATTTT. It encodes CASRTRTDTQYF. The genes are TRBV27 and TRBJ2-3; no definite D call. Germline CDR1 MNHEY, CDR2 SMNVEV (reference sequence). The CDR3 is 12 residues long. V was clipped by 6 bases and J by 1 base, with 5 bases between them.